The TCR beta chain under discussion was sequenced for a study of somatic mutations in cytotoxic T cells in rheumatoid arthritis. The CDR3 is 15 residues long. Trimming stripped 0 bases from V and 2 bases from J, with 11 bases between. Germline V gene sequence: CDR1 MNHEY, CDR2 SVGAGI. This clone was seen a single time. Sequenced by immunoSEQ multiplex PCR; TCRdb stores in-frame clones only, minus some. The sample consists of roughly 9,300 clones, 90% to 95% of them appearing once. Sequencing input: CD8+ T cells sorted from blood. The origin of this receptor is a woman aged 18-35 years with rheumatoid arthritis. The chain is built from TRBV6-5 and TRBJ2-7; the D is unclear. The CDR3 DNA follows: TGTGCCAGCAGTTACTCGTCCCTCCCGGCCTACGAGCAGTACTTC. Translating gives CASSYSSLPAYEQYF.